This T cell receptor (beta chain) was captured in a study of blood T cell repertoires in COVID-19. Study-wide background: T cells, B-cell-depleted T cells, or PBMCs supplied cDNA or gDNA.

It was during active infection that Seattle patients were enrolled and then longitudinally followed. Per the authors' pipeline: Amplification of reference gene primers was used by the study to estimate nucleated cell counts. Method: immunoSEQ multiplex PCR; TCRdb's copy keeps in-frame clones and lacks some. V, J and clone size reflect that table, while D and trimming were determined from the DNA. The sample includes around 260,000 clones, around 90% of them seen just once. The CDR3 contains 14 residues. The germline V gene encodes CDR1 MNHEY and CDR2 SVGEGT. With respect to this clone: At one end, the junction sequence differs from germline, possibly due to a read error.

The genes are TRBV6-2 or TRBV6-3 and TRBJ2-7, with TRBD2 matching 12 bases. The sample taken for sequencing was peripheral blood. This TCR derives from a woman in her 70s with COVID-19, enrolled during active disease. The chain's CDR3 is CASSLAGGSSEQYF. In DNA form, the CDR3 reads TGTGCCAGCAGTCTAGCGGGAGGGTCCTCCGAGCAGTACTTC.